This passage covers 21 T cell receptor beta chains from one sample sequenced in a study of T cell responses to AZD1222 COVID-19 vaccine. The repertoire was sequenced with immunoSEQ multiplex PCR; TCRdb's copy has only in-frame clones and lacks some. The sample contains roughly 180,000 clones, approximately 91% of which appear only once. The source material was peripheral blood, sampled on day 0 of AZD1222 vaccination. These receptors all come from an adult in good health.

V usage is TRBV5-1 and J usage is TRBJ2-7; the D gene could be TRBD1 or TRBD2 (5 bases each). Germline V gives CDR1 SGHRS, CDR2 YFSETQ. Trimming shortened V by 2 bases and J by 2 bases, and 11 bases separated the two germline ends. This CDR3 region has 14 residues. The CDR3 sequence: CASSLWDGTYEQYF. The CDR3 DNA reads TGCGCCAGCAGCTTATGGGACGGAACCTACGAGCAGTACTTC.

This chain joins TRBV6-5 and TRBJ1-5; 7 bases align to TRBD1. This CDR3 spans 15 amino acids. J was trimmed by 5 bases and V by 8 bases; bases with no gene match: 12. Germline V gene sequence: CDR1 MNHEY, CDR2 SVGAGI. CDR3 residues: CASRQGGARYQPQHF. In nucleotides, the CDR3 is TGTGCCAGCCGGCAGGGGGGGGCGAGGTATCAGCCCCAGCATTTT.

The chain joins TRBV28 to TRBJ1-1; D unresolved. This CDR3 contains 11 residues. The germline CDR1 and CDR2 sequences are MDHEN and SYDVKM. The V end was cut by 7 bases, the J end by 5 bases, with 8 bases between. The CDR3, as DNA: TGTGCCAGCAAGAATCCTACTGAAGCTTTCTTT. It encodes CASKNPTEAFF.

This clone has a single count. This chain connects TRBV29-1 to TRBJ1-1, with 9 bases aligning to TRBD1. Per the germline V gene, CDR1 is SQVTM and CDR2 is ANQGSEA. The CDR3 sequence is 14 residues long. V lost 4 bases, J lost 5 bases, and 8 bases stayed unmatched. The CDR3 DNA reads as TGCAGCGTTGGGTCCGGGACAGGGTGGACTGAAGCTTTCTTT. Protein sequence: CSVGSGTGWTEAFF.

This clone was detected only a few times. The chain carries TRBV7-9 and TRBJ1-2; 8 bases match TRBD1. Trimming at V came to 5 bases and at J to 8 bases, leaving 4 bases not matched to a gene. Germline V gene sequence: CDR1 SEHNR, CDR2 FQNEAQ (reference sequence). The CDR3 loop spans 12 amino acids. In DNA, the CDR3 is TGTGCCAGCAGCGACAGGGGAGGCGGCTACACCTTC. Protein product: CASSDRGGGYTF.

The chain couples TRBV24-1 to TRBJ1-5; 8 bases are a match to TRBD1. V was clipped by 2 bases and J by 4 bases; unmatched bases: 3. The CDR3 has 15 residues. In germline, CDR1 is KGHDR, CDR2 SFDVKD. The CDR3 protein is CATSDSGTGNQPQHF. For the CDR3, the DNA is TGTGCCACCAGTGATTCCGGGACAGGTAATCAGCCCCAGCATTTT.

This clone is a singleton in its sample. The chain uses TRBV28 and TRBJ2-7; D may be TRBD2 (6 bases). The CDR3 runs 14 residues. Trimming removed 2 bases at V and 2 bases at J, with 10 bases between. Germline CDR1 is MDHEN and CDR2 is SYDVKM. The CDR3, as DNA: TGTGCCAGCAGTTTACCTGGGGGGACCTACGAGCAGTACTTC. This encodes CASSLPGGTYEQYF.

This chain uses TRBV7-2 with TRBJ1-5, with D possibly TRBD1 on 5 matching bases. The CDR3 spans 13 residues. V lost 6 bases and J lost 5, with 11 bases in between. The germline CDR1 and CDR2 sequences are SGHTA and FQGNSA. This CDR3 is CASSQRGDQPQHF. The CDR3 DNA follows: TGTGCCAGCAGTCAAAGGGGAGATCAGCCCCAGCATTTT.

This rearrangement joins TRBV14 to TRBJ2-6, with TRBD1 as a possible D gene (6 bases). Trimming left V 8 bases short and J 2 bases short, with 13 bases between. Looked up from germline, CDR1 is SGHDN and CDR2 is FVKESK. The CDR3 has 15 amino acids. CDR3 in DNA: TGTGCCAGCGGGACATCTATAACTGGGGCCAACGTCCTGACTTTC. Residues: CASGTSITGANVLTF.

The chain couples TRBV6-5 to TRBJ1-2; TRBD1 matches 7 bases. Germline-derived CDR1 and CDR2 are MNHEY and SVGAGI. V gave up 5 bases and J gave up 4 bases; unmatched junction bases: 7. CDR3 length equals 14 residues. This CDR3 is CASSPGQAGYGYTF. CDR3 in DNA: TGTGCCAGCAGTCCAGGACAGGCGGGCTATGGCTACACCTTC.

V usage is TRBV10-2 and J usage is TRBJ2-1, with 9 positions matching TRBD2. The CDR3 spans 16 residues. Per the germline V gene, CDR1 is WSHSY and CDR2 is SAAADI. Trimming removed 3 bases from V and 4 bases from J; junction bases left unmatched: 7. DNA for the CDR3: TGCGCCAGCAGTGACAGAGCGGGAGGCGGGTACAATGAGCAGTTCTTC. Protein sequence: CASSDRAGGGYNEQFF.

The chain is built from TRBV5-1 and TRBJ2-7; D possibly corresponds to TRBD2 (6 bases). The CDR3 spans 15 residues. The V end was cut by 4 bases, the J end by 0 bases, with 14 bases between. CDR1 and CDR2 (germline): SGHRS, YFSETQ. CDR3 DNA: TGCGCCAGCAGCCAAGAGCGGGTTAGCTCCTACGAGCAGTACTTC. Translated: CASSQERVSSYEQYF.

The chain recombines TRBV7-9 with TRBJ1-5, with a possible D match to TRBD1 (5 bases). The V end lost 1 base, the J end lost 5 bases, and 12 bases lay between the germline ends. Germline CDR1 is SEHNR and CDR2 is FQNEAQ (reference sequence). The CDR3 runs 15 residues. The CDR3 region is CASSLGLDSYQPQHF. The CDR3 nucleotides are TGTGCCAGCAGCTTAGGGCTTGACAGCTATCAGCCCCAGCATTTT.

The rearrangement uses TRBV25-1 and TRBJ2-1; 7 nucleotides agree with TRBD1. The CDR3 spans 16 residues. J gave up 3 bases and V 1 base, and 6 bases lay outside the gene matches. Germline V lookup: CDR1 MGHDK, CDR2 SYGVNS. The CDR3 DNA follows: TGTGCCAGCAGTGAATTGACAGGGAATTTCTACAATGAGCAGTTCTTC. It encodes CASSELTGNFYNEQFF.

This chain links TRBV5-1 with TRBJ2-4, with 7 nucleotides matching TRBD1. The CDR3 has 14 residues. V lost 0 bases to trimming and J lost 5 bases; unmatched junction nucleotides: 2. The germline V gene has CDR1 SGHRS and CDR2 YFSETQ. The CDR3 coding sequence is TGCGCCAGCAGCTTGGGAGGGGGCCAAAACATTCAGTACTTC. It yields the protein CASSLGGGQNIQYF.

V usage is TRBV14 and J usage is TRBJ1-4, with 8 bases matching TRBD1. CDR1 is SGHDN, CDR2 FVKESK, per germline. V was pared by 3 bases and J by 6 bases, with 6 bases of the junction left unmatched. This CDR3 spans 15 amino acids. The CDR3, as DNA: TGTGCCAGCAGCCAGTTGGACAGGGACCATGAAAAACTGTTTTTT. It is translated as CASSQLDRDHEKLFF.

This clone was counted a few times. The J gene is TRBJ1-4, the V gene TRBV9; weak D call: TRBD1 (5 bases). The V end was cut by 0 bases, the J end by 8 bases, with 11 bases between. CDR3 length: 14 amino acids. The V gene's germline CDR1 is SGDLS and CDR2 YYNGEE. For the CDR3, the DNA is TGTGCCAGCAGCGTAGAGGGACCAGGCGAAAAACTGTTTTTT. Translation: CASSVEGPGEKLFF.

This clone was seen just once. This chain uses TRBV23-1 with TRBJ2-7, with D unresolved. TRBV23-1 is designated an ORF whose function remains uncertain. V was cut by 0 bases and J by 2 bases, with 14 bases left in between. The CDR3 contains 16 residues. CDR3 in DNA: TGCGCCAGCAGTCAATCATGTGGCGCGGTTCCCTACGAGCAGTACTTC. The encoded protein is CASSQSCGAVPYEQYF.

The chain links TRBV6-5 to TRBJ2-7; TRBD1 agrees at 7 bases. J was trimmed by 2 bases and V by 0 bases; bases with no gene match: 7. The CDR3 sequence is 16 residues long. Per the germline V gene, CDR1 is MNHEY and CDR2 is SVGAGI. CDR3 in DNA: TGTGCCAGCAGTTACTCAAGACAGGGATCCACCTACGAGCAGTACTTC. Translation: CASSYSRQGSTYEQYF.

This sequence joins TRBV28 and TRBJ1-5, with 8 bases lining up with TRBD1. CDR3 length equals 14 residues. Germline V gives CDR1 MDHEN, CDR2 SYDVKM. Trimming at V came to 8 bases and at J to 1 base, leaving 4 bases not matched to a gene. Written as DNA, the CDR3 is TGTGCCAGCCTGACAGGGGTCAGCAATCAGCCCCAGCATTTT. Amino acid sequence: CASLTGVSNQPQHF.

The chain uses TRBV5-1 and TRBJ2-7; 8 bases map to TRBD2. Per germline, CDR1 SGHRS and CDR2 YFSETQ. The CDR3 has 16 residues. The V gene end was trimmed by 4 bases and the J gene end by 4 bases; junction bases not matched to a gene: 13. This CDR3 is CASSPNTGGESYEQYF. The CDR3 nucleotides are TGCGCCAGCAGCCCGAACACCGGGGGGGAGTCATACGAGCAGTACTTC.